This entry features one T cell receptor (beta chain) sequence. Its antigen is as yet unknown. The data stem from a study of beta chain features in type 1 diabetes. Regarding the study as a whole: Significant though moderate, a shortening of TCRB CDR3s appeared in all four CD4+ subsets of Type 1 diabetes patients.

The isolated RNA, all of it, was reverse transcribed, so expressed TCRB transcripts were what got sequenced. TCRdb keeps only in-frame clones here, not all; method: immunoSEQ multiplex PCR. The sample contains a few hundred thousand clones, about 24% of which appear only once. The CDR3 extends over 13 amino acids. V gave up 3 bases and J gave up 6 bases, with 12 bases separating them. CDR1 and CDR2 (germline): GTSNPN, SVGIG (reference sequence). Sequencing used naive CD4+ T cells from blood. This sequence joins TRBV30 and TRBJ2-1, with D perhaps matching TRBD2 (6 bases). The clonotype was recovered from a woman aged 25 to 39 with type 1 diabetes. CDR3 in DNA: TGTGCCTGGAGCGGGACTCCGGGCAATGAGCAGTTCTTC. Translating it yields CAWSGTPGNEQFF.